A selection of T cell receptor beta chains follows, all from one sample in a study of T cells in Graves' hyperthyroidism and ophthalmopathy. TCRdb reprocessed the multiplex PCR reads with MiXCR, giving one entry per CDR3 protein. The repertoire includes under 40,000 distinct CDR3 sequences, around 50% of them detected once, and about 25% sits in the top ten. Input material: blood. The receptors were sampled from a middle-aged woman with Graves' ophthalmopathy. The CDR3 runs from the conserved cysteine through the conserved F or W. The D gene is left open where the match is weak. Some rows mark clone size as missing; the rest say once, few, many or name a class of expanded clone.

d_call,j_call,clone_size,v_call,cdr3_aa,cdr3_nt
NA,TRBJ1-1,many,TRBV11-3,CASSLDRTTEAFF,TGTGCCAGCAGCTTAGACCGCACTACTGAAGCTTTCTTT
NA,TRBJ1-1,many,TRBV5-1,CASSLAGTPDTEAFF,TGCGCCAGCAGCTTGGCCGGGACCCCGGACACTGAAGCTTTCTTT
TRBD1,TRBJ2-6,many,TRBV2,CATRTGTPSGANVLTF,TGTGCCACCAGGACAGGGACTCCCTCTGGGGCCAACGTCCTGACTTTC
TRBD1,TRBJ2-7,NA,TRBV6-4,CASSATGADEQYF,TGTGCCAGCAGTGCCACAGGGGCGGACGAGCAGTACTTC
NA,TRBJ1-1,NA,TRBV5-1,CASSRDRELNTEAFF,TGCGCCAGCAGCCGCGACCGGGAGTTGAACACTGAAGCTTTCTTT
NA,TRBJ2-2,NA,TRBV14,CASSQVRAGELFF,TGTGCCAGCAGCCAGGTTCGCGCCGGGGAGCTGTTTTTC
NA,TRBJ2-5,NA,TRBV7-6,CASSFYQRETQYF,TGTGCCAGCAGCTTTTATCAGCGGGAGACCCAGTACTTC
NA,TRBJ2-7,many,TRBV4-1,CASSHPGVPPYEQYF,TGCGCCAGCAGCCACCCTGGGGTCCCCCCCTACGAGCAGTACTTC
TRBD1,TRBJ2-1,many,TRBV7-3,CASSKRAGTGYNEQFF,TGTGCCAGCAGCAAAAGAGCCGGGACAGGCTACAATGAGCAGTTCTTC
TRBD2,TRBJ2-7,NA,TRBV20-1,CSARRDGLATYEQYF,TGCAGTGCTAGACGGGACGGACTAGCGACCTACGAGCAGTACTTC
NA,TRBJ2-3,many,TRBV12-3/TRBV12-4,CASSLRPDTQYF,TGTGCCAGCAGTTTAAGGCCCGATACGCAGTATTTT
NA,TRBJ2-2,NA,TRBV5-1,CASSLGTTNTGELFF,TGCGCCAGCAGTCTGGGTACTACCAACACCGGGGAGCTGTTTTTT
TRBD2,TRBJ2-5,NA,TRBV7-3,CASSFLAGGHQETQYF,TGTGCCAGCAGCTTCCTAGCGGGGGGGCACCAAGAGACCCAGTACTTC
NA,TRBJ2-2,many,TRBV7-9,CASSFRAGQSGELFF,TGTGCCAGCAGCTTTCGGGCAGGGCAAAGCGGGGAGCTGTTTTTT
NA,TRBJ2-1,many,TRBV5-1,CASRGYSGSYNEQFF,TGCGCCAGCAGGGGTTATAGCGGATCCTACAATGAGCAGTTCTTC
NA,TRBJ1-1,many,TRBV5-4,CASSRAWTDTEAFF,TGTGCCAGCAGCCGAGCCTGGACAGACACTGAAGCTTTCTTT